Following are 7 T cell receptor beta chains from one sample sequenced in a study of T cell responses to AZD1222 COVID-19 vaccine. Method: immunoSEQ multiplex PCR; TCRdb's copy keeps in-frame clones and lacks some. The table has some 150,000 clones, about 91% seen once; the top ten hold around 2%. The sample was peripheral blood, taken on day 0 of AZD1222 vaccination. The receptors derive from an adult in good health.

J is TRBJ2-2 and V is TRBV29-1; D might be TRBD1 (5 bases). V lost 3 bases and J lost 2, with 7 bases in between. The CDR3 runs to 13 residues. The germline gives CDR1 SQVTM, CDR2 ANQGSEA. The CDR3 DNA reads TGCAGCGTTGACAGGGCTAACACCGGGGAGCTGTTTTTT. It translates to CSVDRANTGELFF.

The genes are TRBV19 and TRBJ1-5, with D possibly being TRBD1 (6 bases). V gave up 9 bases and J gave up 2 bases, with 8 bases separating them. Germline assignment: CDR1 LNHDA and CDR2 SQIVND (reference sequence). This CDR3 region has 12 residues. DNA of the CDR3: TGTGCCAGCCACAGGGGCAATCAGCCCCAGCATTTT. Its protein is CASHRGNQPQHF.

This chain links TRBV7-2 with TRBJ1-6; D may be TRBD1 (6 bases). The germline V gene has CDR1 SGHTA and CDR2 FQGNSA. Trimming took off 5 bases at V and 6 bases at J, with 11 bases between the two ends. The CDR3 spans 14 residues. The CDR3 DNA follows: TGTGCCAGCAGCCGCGGGACAACTAATTCACCCCTCCACTTT. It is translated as CASSRGTTNSPLHF.

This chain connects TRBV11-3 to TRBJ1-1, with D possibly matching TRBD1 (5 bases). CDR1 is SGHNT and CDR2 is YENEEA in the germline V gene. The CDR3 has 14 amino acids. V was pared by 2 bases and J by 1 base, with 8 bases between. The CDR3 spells CASSLYTGNTEAFF. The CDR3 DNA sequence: TGTGCCAGCAGCTTATATACAGGGAACACTGAAGCTTTCTTT.

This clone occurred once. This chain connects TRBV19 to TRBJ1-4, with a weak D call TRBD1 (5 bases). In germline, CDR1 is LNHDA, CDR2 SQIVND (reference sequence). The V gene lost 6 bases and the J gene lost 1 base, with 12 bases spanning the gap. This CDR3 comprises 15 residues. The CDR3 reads CASRAGHRTNEKLFF. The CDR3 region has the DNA TGTGCCAGTAGGGCAGGGCATCGAACTAATGAAAAACTGTTTTTT.

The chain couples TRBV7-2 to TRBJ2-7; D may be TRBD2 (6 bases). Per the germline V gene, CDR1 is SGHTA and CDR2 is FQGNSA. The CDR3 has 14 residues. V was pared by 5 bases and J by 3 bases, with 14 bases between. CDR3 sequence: CASSARDSVYEQYF. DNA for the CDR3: TGTGCCAGCAGCGCCCGGGACTCGGTCTACGAGCAGTACTTC.

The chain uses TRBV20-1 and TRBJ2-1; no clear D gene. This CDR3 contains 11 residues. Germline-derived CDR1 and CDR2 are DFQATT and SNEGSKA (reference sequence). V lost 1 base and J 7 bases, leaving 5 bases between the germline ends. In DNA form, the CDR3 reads TGCAGTGCTAGAGGCGTTAATGAGCAGTTCTTC. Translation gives CSARGVNEQFF.